The rows below give T cell receptor beta chains drawn from one sample of a study of cytomegalovirus exposure and HLA in healthy donors. Assay used: immunoSEQ multiplex PCR; TCRdb lists only in-frame clones, some missing. The sample shows about 200,000 clones, 75% to 85% of them seen only once. Sequencing was done on a sample of PBMCs. The receptor set was obtained from a male donor in good health and CMV-seropositive. Both conserved end residues are part of each CDR3. D genes are given only for firm matches. Clone sizes are given selectively: once, few, many, or a class where the clone is expanded.

size	D	J	V	CDR3	DNA
NA	TRBD1	TRBJ1-5	TRBV2	CASTQDRRSNQPQHF	TGTGCCAGCACCCAGGACAGGCGGAGCAATCAGCCCCAGCATTTT
few	NA	TRBJ1-6	TRBV2	CATYRRNSPLHF	TGTGCCACCTACAGGCGCAATTCACCCCTCCACTTT
once	TRBD1	TRBJ2-2	TRBV11-3	CASSSTGTGRAGELFF	TGTGCCAGCAGCTCGACCGGGACAGGGAGGGCCGGGGAGCTGTTTTTT
NA	NA	TRBJ2-7	TRBV21-1	CASSGIVGQDGYEQYF	TGTGCCAGCAGCGGCATAGTTGGACAGGATGGATACGAGCAGTACTTC
NA	NA	TRBJ1-6	TRBV30	CAWSTRDSPLHF	TGTGCCTGGAGTACTCGGGATTCACCCCTCCACTTT
NA	TRBD2	TRBJ2-1	TRBV5-1	CASSLGTRTSGYNEQFF	TGCGCCAGCAGCTTGGGAACTCGGACTAGCGGTTACAATGAGCAGTTCTTC
NA	NA	TRBJ1-2	TRBV29-1	CSVVGDNYGYTF	TGCAGCGTTGTAGGGGATAACTATGGCTACACCTTC
NA	NA	TRBJ1-4	TRBV6-6	CAGPTNEKLFF	TGTGCCGGGCCAACTAATGAAAAACTGTTTTTT
NA	TRBD1	TRBJ1-1	TRBV6-1	CASTDRANTEAFF	TGTGCCAGCACCGACAGGGCTAACACTGAAGCTTTCTTT
NA	TRBD1	TRBJ2-1	TRBV7-2	CASSPNRDRGRNEQFF	TGTGCCAGCAGCCCGAACCGCGACAGGGGGCGGAATGAGCAGTTCTTC
NA	NA	TRBJ1-2	TRBV23-1	CASSHPGRSYGYTF	TGCGCCAGCAGTCACCCCGGTAGAAGCTATGGCTACACCTTC
few	TRBD1	TRBJ2-7	TRBV28	CASSHLMGQGLSYEQYF	TGTGCCAGCAGCCATCTAATGGGACAGGGACTTTCCTACGAGCAGTACTTC
once	TRBD2	TRBJ2-3	TRBV4-3	CASSQLLAGVSDTQYF	TGCGCCAGCAGCCAACTCCTAGCGGGAGTTTCAGATACGCAGTATTTT
few	NA	TRBJ1-4	TRBV7-2	CASSPRRGATNEKLFF	TGTGCCAGCAGCCCGAGAAGGGGTGCAACTAATGAAAAACTGTTTTTT
NA	TRBD1	TRBJ1-3	TRBV19	CASSWTKDRVDTIYF	TGTGCCAGTAGCTGGACAAAGGACAGGGTGGACACCATATATTTT
NA	TRBD1	TRBJ2-4	TRBV11-2	CASSLPSQGDIQYF	TGTGCCAGCAGCTTACCGAGCCAGGGGGACATTCAGTACTTC
NA	NA	TRBJ1-1	TRBV7-8	CASSSSSDRGEAFF	TGTGCCAGCAGCTCAAGCTCGGACAGAGGGGAAGCTTTCTTT
few	TRBD1	TRBJ2-3	TRBV29-1	CSVGGTGEEDTQYF	TGCAGCGTTGGTGGGACAGGGGAGGAAGATACGCAGTATTTT
few	TRBD1	TRBJ1-1	TRBV7-9	CASSLYRGRTEAFF	TGTGCCAGCAGCCTTTACAGGGGGCGGACTGAAGCTTTCTTT
NA	TRBD1	TRBJ1-1	TRBV18	CASSPKPRQGATTQNTEAFF	TGTGCCAGCTCACCGAAGCCAAGACAGGGGGCCACCACCCAGAACACTGAAGCTTTCTTT
NA	TRBD1	TRBJ1-1	TRBV29-1	CSVGGTGSTEAFF	TGCAGCGTTGGTGGGACAGGGAGTACTGAAGCTTTCTTT
NA	NA	TRBJ2-7	TRBV11-2	CASSTLVEPYEQYF	TGTGCCAGCAGCACCCTCGTGGAGCCCTACGAGCAGTACTTC
NA	TRBD2	TRBJ2-1	TRBV7-8	CASSPTSGFYNEQFF	TGTGCCAGCAGCCCGACTAGCGGATTCTACAATGAGCAGTTCTTC
few	NA	TRBJ1-5	TRBV19	CASSRRGHQPQHF	TGTGCCAGTAGTAGAAGGGGCCATCAGCCCCAGCATTTT
NA	NA	TRBJ1-3	TRBV6-6	CASSYVGGGSGNTIYF	TGTGCCAGCAGTTATGTCGGGGGTGGGTCTGGAAACACCATATATTTT
NA	TRBD1	TRBJ1-1	TRBV19	CASIDRDSLRAFF	TGTGCCAGTATCGACAGGGACTCCTTACGGGCTTTCTTT
NA	NA	TRBJ1-5	TRBV6-5	CASRGEREPQHF	TGTGCCAGCAGGGGAGAAAGGGAGCCCCAGCATTTT
NA	TRBD1	TRBJ1-2	TRBV15	CATSSQGARGYTF	TGTGCCACCAGTTCCCAGGGGGCGAGGGGCTACACCTTC
NA	TRBD2	TRBJ2-1	TRBV11-2	CASRDPSGSSYNEQFF	TGTGCCAGCAGGGACCCTAGCGGGAGCTCCTACAATGAGCAGTTCTTC
NA	NA	TRBJ1-1	TRBV7-9	CSSSHGSIMNTEAFF	TGTTCCAGCAGCCACGGGAGTATAATGAACACTGAAGCTTTCTTT
few	TRBD1	TRBJ1-2	TRBV7-8	CASSFRTGEGYGYTF	TGTGCCAGCAGCTTTAGAACAGGGGAAGGGTATGGCTACACCTTC
NA	NA	TRBJ1-1	TRBV7-9	CASSLEFTTGNTEAFF	TGTGCCAGCAGCTTAGAGTTTACGACGGGGAACACTGAAGCTTTCTTT
few	NA	TRBJ1-5	TRBV19	CASVGPRGQPQHF	TGTGCCAGCGTCGGTCCCCGGGGTCAGCCCCAGCATTTT
few	NA	TRBJ1-5	TRBV28	CASSFSGNQPQHF	TGTGCCAGCAGTTTCTCGGGTAATCAGCCCCAGCATTTT
NA	NA	TRBJ1-2	TRBV9	CASSGGNGDRGYTF	TGTGCCAGCAGCGGGGGCAACGGAGATAGGGGCTACACCTTC
NA	NA	TRBJ2-1	TRBV7-7	CASSLAPGQEYNEQFF	TGTGCCAGCAGCTTAGCGCCGGGACAAGAATACAATGAGCAGTTCTTC